A selection of T cell receptor beta chains follows, all from one sample in a study of T cells after posttransplantation cyclophosphamide. Assay used: immunoSEQ multiplex PCR; TCRdb lists only in-frame clones, some missing. The record shows some 40,000 clones for this sample, with no singletons present. Input material: PBMCs. These receptor sequences come from a woman between 50 and 59 years old in good health and a related stem cell transplant donor. Each CDR3 is given with its conserved first and last residue. D genes are given only for firm matches. A row's size may be missing; if present it is once, few, many or a size class.

V	J	size	D	CDR3	DNA
TRBV29-1	TRBJ1-2	many	-	CSVEDLGANSYTF	TGCAGCGTTGAAGATCTGGGGGCTAATAGCTACACCTTC
TRBV5-1	TRBJ2-5	many	TRBD1	CASSPVDRGRETQYF	TGCGCCAGCAGCCCCGTGGACAGGGGGAGAGAGACCCAGTACTTC
TRBV28	TRBJ1-3	many	-	CASTDSSPRAQAEGWGNTIYF	TGTGCCAGCACTGACAGTTCCCCCAGGGCTCAGGCGGAGGGGTGGGGAAACACCATATATTTT
TRBV4-1	TRBJ2-3	many	TRBD2	CASSLGLAGATDTQYF	TGCGCCAGCAGCCTTGGACTAGCGGGGGCCACAGATACGCAGTATTTT
TRBV9	TRBJ2-1	many	-	CASSVSPAKRFF	TGTGCCAGCAGCGTATCCCCCGCTAAGAGATTCTTC
TRBV5-5	TRBJ2-7	many	TRBD2	CASGLAGAYEQYF	TGTGCCAGCGGGCTAGCGGGGGCGTACGAGCAGTACTTC
TRBV29-1	TRBJ1-2	many	-	CSVVREYYGYTF	TGCAGCGTTGTAAGGGAGTACTATGGCTACACCTTC
TRBV7-9	TRBJ1-1	many	-	CASSLLLTALNTEAFF	TGTGCCAGCAGCTTACTCCTGACAGCGTTGAACACTGAAGCTTTCTTT
TRBV5-1	TRBJ1-3	many	-	CASSDGDTFIGRNTIYF	TGCGCCAGCAGCGATGGGGACACCTTTATTGGTAGAAACACCATATATTTT
TRBV28	TRBJ1-1	many	-	CASSWTLGRNTEAFF	TGTGCCAGCAGTTGGACCTTAGGGAGGAACACTGAAGCTTTCTTT
TRBV6-1	TRBJ2-7	many	-	CASSEFRSYEQYF	TGTGCCAGCAGTGAATTCCGGTCTTACGAGCAGTACTTC
TRBV27	TRBJ1-2	many	-	CASSLRGNGYTF	TGTGCCAGCAGTCTTCGGGGGAATGGCTACACCTTC
TRBV28	TRBJ1-1	many	TRBD1	CASITLGKGATEAFF	TGTGCCAGCATCACCCTCGGGAAGGGGGCTACTGAAGCTTTCTTT
TRBV6-6	TRBJ2-3	many	-	CASSTIDTQYF	TGTGCCAGCAGCACAATTGATACGCAGTATTTT
TRBV11-3	TRBJ2-7	many	TRBD2	CASSRGGSSYEQYF	TGTGCCAGCAGCCGGGGAGGGAGCTCCTACGAGCAGTACTTC
TRBV28	TRBJ2-7	many	-	CASSLILSSVDPYF	TGTGCCAGCAGTTTAATCTTGTCTAGCGTCGATCCGTACTTC
TRBV6-6	TRBJ1-2	many	-	CASSLETGLAPYTF	TGTGCCAGCAGCCTGGAGACAGGCCTGGCCCCCTACACCTTC
TRBV18	TRBJ1-1	many	-	CASSPSVKNTEAFF	TGTGCCAGCTCACCAAGCGTCAAGAACACTGAAGCTTTCTTT
TRBV19	TRBJ2-1	many	TRBD1	CASSIHRDRARLSYNEQFF	TGTGCCAGTAGTATACACCGGGACAGAGCCAGGTTGTCCTACAATGAGCAGTTCTTC
TRBV7-6	TRBJ1-1	many	-	CASSPLEGHTEAFF	TGTGCCAGCAGCCCCCTGGAGGGGCACACTGAAGCTTTCTTT
TRBV7-9	TRBJ1-2	many	-	CASSSLSTGGSGGYTF	TGTGCCAGCAGCTCGTTAAGCACGGGGGGCTCAGGAGGCTACACCTTC
TRBV5-4	TRBJ2-5	many	-	CASSLVYTQETQYF	TGTGCCAGCAGCTTGGTATACACCCAAGAGACCCAGTACTTC
TRBV5-1	TRBJ2-1	-	-	CASSLGLYNEQFF	TGCGCCAGCAGCTTGGGGCTTTACAATGAGCAGTTCTTC
TRBV7-2	TRBJ1-2	many	-	CASSPSNYGYTF	TGTGCCAGCAGCCCCTCTAACTATGGCTACACCTTC
TRBV6-1	TRBJ1-2	many	-	CASDRYGYGYTF	TGTGCCAGCGACAGGTACGGCTATGGCTACACCTTC
TRBV7-9	TRBJ2-1	many	TRBD2	CASRPGLAGGRTYNEQFF	TGTGCCAGCAGGCCGGGACTAGCGGGGGGGCGCACCTACAATGAGCAGTTCTTC
TRBV7-6	TRBJ2-2	many	-	CASSSSGPNTGELFF	TGTGCCAGCAGCTCTTCAGGGCCGAACACCGGGGAGCTGTTTTTT
TRBV6-1	TRBJ1-2	many	-	CASSPRENYGYTF	TGTGCCAGCAGCCCCCGGGAGAACTATGGCTACACCTTC
TRBV5-1	TRBJ2-2	many	-	CASSLQESGELFF	TGCGCCAGCAGTTTACAGGAGTCCGGGGAGCTGTTTTTT
TRBV30	TRBJ1-6	many	TRBD1	CAWGRPLGTGGNNSPLHF	TGTGCCTGGGGCCGCCCTCTAGGGACAGGGGGCAATAATTCACCCCTCCACTTT
TRBV7-7	TRBJ2-1	many	TRBD2	CASSSGTSGGAMGEQFF	TGTGCTAGCAGCTCCGGCACTAGCGGGGGGGCCATGGGTGAGCAGTTCTTC
TRBV19	TRBJ1-1	medium-sized	-	CASSIQDQGTEAFF	TGTGCCAGTAGTATTCAAGACCAGGGTACTGAAGCTTTCTTT
TRBV2	TRBJ2-7	many	-	CASSTLSGDGSYEQYF	TGTGCCAGCAGTACACTCTCGGGGGACGGTTCCTACGAGCAGTACTTC
TRBV14	TRBJ2-5	many	-	CASSQRDPWDSQYF	TGTGCCAGCAGCCAGCGGGACCCTTGGGACTCCCAGTACTTC
TRBV2	TRBJ1-2	many	-	CASSEGRSVGGYTF	TGTGCCAGCAGTGAGGGCAGGTCGGTCGGAGGCTACACCTTC
TRBV2	TRBJ1-5	many	-	CASSLSESSNQPQHF	TGTGCCAGCAGTCTGTCAGAAAGTAGCAATCAGCCCCAGCATTTT
TRBV28	TRBJ2-2	many	-	CASPDRNTGELFF	TGTGCCAGCCCGGACAGGAACACCGGGGAGCTGTTTTTT